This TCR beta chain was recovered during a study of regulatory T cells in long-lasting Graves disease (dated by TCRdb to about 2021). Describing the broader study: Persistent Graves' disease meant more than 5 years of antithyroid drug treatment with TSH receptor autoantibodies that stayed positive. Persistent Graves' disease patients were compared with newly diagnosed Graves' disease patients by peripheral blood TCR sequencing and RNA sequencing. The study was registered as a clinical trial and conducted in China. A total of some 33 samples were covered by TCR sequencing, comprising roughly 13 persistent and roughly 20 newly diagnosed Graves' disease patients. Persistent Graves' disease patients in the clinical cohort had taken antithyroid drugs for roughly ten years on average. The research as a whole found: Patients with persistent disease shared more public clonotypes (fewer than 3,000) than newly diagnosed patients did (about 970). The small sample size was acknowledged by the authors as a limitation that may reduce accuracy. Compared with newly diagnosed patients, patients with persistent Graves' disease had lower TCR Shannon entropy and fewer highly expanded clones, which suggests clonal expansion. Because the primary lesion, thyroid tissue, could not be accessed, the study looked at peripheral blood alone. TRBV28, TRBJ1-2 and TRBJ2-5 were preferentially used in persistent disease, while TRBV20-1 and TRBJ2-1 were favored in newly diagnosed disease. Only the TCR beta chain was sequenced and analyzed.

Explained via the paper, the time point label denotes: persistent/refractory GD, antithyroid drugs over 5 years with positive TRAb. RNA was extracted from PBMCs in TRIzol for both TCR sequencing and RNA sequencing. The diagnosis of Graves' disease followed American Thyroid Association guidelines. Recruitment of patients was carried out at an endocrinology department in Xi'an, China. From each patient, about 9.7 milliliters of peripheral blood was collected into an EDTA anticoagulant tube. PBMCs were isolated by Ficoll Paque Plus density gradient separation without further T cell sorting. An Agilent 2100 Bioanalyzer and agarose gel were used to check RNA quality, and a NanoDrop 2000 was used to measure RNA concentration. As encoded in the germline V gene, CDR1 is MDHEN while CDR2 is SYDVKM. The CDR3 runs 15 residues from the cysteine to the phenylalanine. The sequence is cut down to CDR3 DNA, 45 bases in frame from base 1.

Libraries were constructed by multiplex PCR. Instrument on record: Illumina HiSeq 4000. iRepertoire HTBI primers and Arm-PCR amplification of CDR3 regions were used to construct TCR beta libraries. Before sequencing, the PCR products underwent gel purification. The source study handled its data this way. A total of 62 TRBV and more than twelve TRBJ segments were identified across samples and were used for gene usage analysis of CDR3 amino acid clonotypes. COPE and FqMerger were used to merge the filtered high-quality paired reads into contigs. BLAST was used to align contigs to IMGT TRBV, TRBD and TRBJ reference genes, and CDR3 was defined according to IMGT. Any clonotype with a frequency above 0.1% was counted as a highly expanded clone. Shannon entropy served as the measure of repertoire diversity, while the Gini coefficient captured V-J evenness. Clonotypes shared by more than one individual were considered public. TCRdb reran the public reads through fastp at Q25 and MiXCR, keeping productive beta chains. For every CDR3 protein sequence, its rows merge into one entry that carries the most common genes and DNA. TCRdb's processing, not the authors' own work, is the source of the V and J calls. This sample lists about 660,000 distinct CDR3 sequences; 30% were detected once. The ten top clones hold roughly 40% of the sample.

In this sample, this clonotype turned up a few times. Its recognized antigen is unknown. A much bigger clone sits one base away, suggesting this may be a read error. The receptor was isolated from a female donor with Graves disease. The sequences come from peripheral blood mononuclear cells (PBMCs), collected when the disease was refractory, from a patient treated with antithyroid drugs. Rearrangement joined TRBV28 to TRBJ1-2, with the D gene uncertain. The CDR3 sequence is CAGRLGLAQVYGYTF. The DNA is TGTGCCGGCAGACTAGGGCTTGCGCAGGTCTATGGCTACACCTTC.